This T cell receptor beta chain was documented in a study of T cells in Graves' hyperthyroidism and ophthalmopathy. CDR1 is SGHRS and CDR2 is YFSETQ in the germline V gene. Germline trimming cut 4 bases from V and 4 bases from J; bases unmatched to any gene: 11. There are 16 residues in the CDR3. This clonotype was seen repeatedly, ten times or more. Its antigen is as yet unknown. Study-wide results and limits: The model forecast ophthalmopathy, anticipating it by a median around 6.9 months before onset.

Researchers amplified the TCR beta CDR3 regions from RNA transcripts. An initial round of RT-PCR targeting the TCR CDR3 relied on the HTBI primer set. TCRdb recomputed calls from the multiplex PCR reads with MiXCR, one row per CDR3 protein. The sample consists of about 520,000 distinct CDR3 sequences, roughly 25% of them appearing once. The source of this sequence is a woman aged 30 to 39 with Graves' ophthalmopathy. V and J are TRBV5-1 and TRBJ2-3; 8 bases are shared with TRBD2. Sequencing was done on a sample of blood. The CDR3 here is CASSLQPGLEADTQYF. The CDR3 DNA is TGCGCCAGCAGCCTACAACCGGGACTAGAAGCAGATACGCAGTATTTT. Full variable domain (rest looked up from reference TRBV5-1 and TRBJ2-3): KAGVTQTPRYLIKTRGQQVTLSCSPISGHRSVSWYQQTPGQGLQFLFEYFSETQRNKGNFPGRFSGRQFSNSRSEMNVSTLELGDSALYLCASSLQPGLEADTQYFGPGTRLTVL.